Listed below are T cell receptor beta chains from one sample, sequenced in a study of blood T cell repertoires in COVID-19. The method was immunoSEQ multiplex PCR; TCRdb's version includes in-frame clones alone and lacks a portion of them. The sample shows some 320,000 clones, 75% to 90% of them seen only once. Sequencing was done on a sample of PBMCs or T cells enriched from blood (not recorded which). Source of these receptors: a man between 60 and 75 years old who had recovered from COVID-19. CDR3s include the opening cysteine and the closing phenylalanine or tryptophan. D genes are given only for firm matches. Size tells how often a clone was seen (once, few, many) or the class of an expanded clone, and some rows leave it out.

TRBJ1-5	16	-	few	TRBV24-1	TGTGCCACCAGTGACTCCTCCAGGGGCAGCAATCAGCCCCAGCATTTT	CATSDSSRGSNQPQHF
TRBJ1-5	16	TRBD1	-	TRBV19	TGTGCCAGTAGTCCCTGGGACAGGGTTGGTCCCGAGCCCCAGCATTTT	CASSPWDRVGPEPQHF
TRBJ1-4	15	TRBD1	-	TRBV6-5	TGTGCCAGCAGTTACGCGACAGGGGGTAATGAAAAACTGTTTTTT	CASSYATGGNEKLFF
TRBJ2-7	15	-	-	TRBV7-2	TGTGCCAGCAGGATAACGGACAGCAGCTCCTACGAGCAGTACTTC	CASRITDSSSYEQYF
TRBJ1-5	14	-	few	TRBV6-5	TGTGCCAGCAGTTACTACAGGGTAGGGCAGCCCCAGCATTTT	CASSYYRVGQPQHF
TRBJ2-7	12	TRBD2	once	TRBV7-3	TGTGCCATTACTAGCGACACCTACGAGCAGTACTTC	CAITSDTYEQYF
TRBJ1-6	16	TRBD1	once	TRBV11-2	TGTGCCAGCAGCTTAGTAAGGACAGGGCCTAATTCACCCCTCCACTTT	CASSLVRTGPNSPLHF
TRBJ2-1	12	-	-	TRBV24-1	TGTGCCACCGGGGCAGGCCACAATGAGCAGTTCTTC	CATGAGHNEQFF
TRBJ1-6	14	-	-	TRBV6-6	TGTGCCAGCAACTTAGCTGAAGCCAATTCACCCCTCCACTTT	CASNLAEANSPLHF
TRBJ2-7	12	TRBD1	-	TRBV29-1	TGCAGCGTTGTGGGACAGTCCTACGAGCAGTACTTC	CSVVGQSYEQYF
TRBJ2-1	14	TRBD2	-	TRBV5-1	TGCGCCAGCAGCTGGGTAGCGGGAGGTAATGAGCAGTTCTTC	CASSWVAGGNEQFF
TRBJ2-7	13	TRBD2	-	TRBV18	TGTGCCAGCTCGGGACTATCGACCGCCGAGCAGTACTTC	CASSGLSTAEQYF
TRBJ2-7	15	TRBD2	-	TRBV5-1	TGCGCCAGCAGCCTGACTCCTAGCGGGAGTGGGGAGCAGTACTTC	CASSLTPSGSGEQYF
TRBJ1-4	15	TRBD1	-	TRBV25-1	TGTGCCAGCAGTGAATATCGGCAGGGGGCTGAAAAACTGTTTTTT	CASSEYRQGAEKLFF
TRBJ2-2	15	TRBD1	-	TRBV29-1	TGCAGCGTCCGAGGACAGGGGTTTAACACCGGGGAGCTGTTTTTT	CSVRGQGFNTGELFF
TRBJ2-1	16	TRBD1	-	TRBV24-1	TGTGCCACCAGTGACCCCCGGGGACAGGGCGGGAATGAGCAGTTCTTC	CATSDPRGQGGNEQFF
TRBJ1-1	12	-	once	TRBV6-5	TGTGCCAGCAGTACAGGCGATACGAAGTCTTTCTTT	CASSTGDTKSFF
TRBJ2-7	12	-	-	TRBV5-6	TGTGCCAGCAGCTTGTATCCAGGCGAGCAGTACTTC	CASSLYPGEQYF
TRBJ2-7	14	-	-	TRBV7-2	TGTGCCAGCACCTCTGGACAGTACCCCTACGAGCAGTACTTC	CASTSGQYPYEQYF
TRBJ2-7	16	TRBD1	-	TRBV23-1	TGCGCCAGCAGTCCATTGAGTGGACAGGGGGCGAACGAGCAGTACTTC	CASSPLSGQGANEQYF
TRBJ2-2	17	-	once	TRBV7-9	TGTGCCAGCAGCCAATACCTGGGCACCGCGAACACCGGGGAGCTGTTTTTT	CASSQYLGTANTGELFF
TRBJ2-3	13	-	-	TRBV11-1	TGTGCCAGCACCCAGGGTGTGGTAGATACGCAGTATTTT	CASTQGVVDTQYF
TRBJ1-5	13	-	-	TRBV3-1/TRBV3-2	TGTGCCAGCAGCCAAACTACGAGACAGCCCCAGCATTTT	CASSQTTRQPQHF
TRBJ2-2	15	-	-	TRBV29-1	TGCAGCGTCCTCCTTCAGGGCTTGAACACCGGGGAGCTGTTTTTT	CSVLLQGLNTGELFF
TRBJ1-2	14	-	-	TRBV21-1	TGTGCCAGCAGCACACTGGAAGGGGTCTATGGCTACACCTTC	CASSTLEGVYGYTF
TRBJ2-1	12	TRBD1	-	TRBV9	TGTGCCAGCAGCCCACAGACAGGGCAGCAGTTCTTC	CASSPQTGQQFF
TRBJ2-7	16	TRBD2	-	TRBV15	TGTGCCACCAGCAGAGATCGGGGTACTAGCGGGTACGAGCAGTACTTC	CATSRDRGTSGYEQYF
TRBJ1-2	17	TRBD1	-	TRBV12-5	TGTGCTAGTGGTTTGACCCATGGGGACAGACCTAACTATGGCTACACCTTC	CASGLTHGDRPNYGYTF
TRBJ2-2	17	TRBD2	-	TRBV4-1	TGCGCCAGCAGCCACACTAGCGGGAGCGTAAACACCGGGGAGCTGTTTTTT	CASSHTSGSVNTGELFF
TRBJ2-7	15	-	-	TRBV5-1	TGCGCCAGCAGCTTTTCCCCGGAGAGCTCCTACGAGCAGTACTTC	CASSFSPESSYEQYF
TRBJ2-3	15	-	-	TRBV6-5	TGTGCCAGCAGTTATTCTTTGACTAGTCCAGATACGCAGTATTTT	CASSYSLTSPDTQYF
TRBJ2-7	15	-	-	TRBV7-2	TGTGCCAGCAGCTTAAGAACGGGAAGCTCCTACGAGCAGTACTTC	CASSLRTGSSYEQYF
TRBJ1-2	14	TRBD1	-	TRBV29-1	TGCAGCGTTGACCGGGGACAGGGCAGCGATGGCTACACCTTC	CSVDRGQGSDGYTF
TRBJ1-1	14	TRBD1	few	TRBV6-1	TGTGCCAGCAGTGAGAAGGGGACAGGGGATGAAGCTTTCTTT	CASSEKGTGDEAFF
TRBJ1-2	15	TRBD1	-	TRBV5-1	TGCGCCAGCAGCCTTACAGGGGGCGCCGGCTATGGCTACACCTTC	CASSLTGGAGYGYTF
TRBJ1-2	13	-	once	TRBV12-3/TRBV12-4	TGTGCCAGCAGCCTCGATCAGATCTATGGCTACACCTTC	CASSLDQIYGYTF
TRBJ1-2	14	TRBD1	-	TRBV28	TGTGCCAGCAGTGCCCGGACAGGGAGGGATGGCTACACCTTC	CASSARTGRDGYTF
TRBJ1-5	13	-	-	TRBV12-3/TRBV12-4	TGTGCCAGCAGTTTAGGGAGGGTCAGACCCCAGCATTTT	CASSLGRVRPQHF